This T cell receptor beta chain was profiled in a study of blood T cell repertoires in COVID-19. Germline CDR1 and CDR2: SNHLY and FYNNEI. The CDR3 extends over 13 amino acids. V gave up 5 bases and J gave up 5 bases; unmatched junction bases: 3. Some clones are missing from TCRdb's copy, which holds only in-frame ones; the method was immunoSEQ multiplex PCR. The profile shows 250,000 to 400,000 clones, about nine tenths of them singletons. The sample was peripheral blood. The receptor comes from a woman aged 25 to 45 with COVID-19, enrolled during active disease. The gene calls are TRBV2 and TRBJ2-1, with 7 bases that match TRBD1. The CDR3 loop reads CASSRDSDNEQFF. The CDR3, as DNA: TGTGCCAGCAGTCGGGACAGTGACAATGAGCAGTTCTTC.